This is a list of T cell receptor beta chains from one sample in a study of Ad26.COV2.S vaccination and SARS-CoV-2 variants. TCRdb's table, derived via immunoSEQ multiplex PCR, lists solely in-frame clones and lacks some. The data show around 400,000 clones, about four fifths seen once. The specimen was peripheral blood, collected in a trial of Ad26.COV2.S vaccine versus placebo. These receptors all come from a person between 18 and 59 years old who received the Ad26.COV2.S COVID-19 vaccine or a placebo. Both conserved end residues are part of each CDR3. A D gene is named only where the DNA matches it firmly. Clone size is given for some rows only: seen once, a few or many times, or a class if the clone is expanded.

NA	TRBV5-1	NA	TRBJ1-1	CASSLDRANTEAFF	TGCGCCAGCAGCTTGGATCGGGCGAACACTGAAGCTTTCTTT
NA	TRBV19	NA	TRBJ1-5	CASSIDPGQPQHF	TGTGCTAGTAGTATAGACCCGGGGCAGCCCCAGCATTTT
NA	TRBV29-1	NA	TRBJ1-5	CSVTVQPNQPQHF	TGCAGCGTCACAGTTCAGCCCAATCAGCCCCAGCATTTT
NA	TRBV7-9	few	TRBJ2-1	CASRHRAGAGYNEQFF	TGTGCCAGCAGACATAGGGCAGGCGCCGGCTACAATGAGCAGTTCTTC
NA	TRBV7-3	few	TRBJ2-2	CASSLKRAGELFF	TGTGCCAGCAGCTTAAAGAGAGCCGGGGAGCTGTTTTTT
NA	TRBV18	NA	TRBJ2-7	CASSAALYEQYF	TGTGCCAGCTCCGCGGCCCTCTACGAGCAGTACTTC
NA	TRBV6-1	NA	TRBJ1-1	CASSEWRVNAAEAFF	TGTGCCAGCAGTGAGTGGAGGGTGAATGCCGCTGAAGCTTTCTTT
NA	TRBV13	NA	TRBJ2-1	CASSPPLRSSDRSNEQFF	TGTGCCAGCAGCCCTCCCCTGCGGTCTAGCGATCGAAGCAATGAGCAGTTCTTC
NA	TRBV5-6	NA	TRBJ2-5	CASSLVVEETQYF	TGTGCCAGCAGCTTAGTAGTAGAAGAGACCCAGTACTTC
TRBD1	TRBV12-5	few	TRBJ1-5	CASGLVPDGQGSNQPQHF	TGTGCTAGTGGTTTGGTACCTGACGGACAGGGTAGCAATCAGCCCCAGCATTTT
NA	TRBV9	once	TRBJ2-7	CASSRVEGTYEQYF	TGTGCCAGCAGCAGGGTGGAGGGGACCTACGAGCAGTACTTC
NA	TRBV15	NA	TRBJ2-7	CATSRDLSSYEQYF	TGTGCCACCAGCAGAGATCTCTCATCCTACGAGCAGTACTTC
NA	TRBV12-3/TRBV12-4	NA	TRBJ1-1	CASRSDKNTEAFF	TGTGCCAGCAGGAGCGACAAGAACACTGAAGCTTTCTTT
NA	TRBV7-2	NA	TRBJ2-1	CASSLAGSLREQFF	TGTGCCAGCAGCTTAGCGGGGTCCCTACGGGAGCAGTTCTTC
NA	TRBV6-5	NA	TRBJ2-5	CASSYGGGQETQYF	TGTGCCAGCAGTTATGGAGGGGGGCAAGAGACCCAGTACTTC
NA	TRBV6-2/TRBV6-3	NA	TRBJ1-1	CASSNRVLETEAFF	TGTGCCAGCAGTAACCGGGTCTTGGAGACTGAAGCTTTCTTT
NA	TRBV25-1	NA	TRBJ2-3	CASSDRPKDTQYF	TGTGCCAGCAGTGATCGACCGAAAGATACGCAGTATTTT
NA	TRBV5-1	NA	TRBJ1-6	CASSSGIHNSPLHF	TGCGCCAGCAGCTCAGGGATCCATAATTCACCCCTCCACTTT
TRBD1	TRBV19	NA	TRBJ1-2	CASSIGGGESHGYTF	TGTGCCAGTAGTATAGGAGGGGGCGAATCCCATGGCTACACCTTC
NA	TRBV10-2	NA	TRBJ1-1	CASSESSGGNTEAFF	TGCGCCAGCAGTGAGTCGAGCGGCGGGAACACTGAAGCTTTCTTT
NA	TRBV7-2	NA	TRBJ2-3	CASSLAAVADTQYF	TGTGCCAGCAGCTTAGCGGCGGTAGCGGATACGCAGTATTTT
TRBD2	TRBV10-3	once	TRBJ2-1	CAVGLAGPGEQFF	TGTGCCGTAGGGCTAGCGGGGCCGGGTGAGCAGTTCTTC
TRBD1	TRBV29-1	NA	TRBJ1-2	CSVGTGNYGYTF	TGCAGCGTAGGGACAGGGAACTATGGCTACACCTTC
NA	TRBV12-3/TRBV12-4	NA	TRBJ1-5	CASSFSMGEPQHF	TGTGCCAGCAGTTTTTCGATGGGGGAGCCCCAGCATTTT
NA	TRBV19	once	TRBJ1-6	CASKIPGTYGPLHF	TGTGCCAGTAAAATCCCAGGGACTTACGGACCCCTCCACTTT
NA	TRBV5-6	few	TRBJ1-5	CASSLGQTLQPQHF	TGTGCCAGCAGCTTGGGGCAGACCCTTCAGCCCCAGCATTTT
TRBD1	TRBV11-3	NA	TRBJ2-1	CASSNARQGGNNEQFF	TGTGCCAGCAGCAACGCGCGACAGGGGGGCAACAATGAGCAGTTCTTC
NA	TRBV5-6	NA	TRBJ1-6	CASSLTHGVSSPLHF	TGTGCCAGCAGCCTTACCCATGGGGTTAGCTCACCCCTCCACTTT
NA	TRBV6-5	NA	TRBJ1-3	CASSSDILPGNTIYF	TGTGCCAGCTCCTCGGACATTCTCCCTGGAAACACCATATATTTT
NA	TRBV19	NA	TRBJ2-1	CASSMGFNEQFF	TGTGCCAGTAGTATGGGATTTAATGAGCAGTTCTTC
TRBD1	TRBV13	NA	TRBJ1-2	CASSIWTGDHGYTF	TGTGCCAGCAGCATATGGACAGGGGACCATGGCTACACCTTC
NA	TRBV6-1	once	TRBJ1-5	CASSEPYSNQPQHF	TGTGCCAGCAGTGAACCTTATAGCAATCAGCCCCAGCATTTT
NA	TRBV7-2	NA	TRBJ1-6	CASSVNNSPLHF	TGTGCCAGCAGCGTCAATAATTCACCCCTCCACTTT
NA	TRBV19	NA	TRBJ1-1	CASSMILARNTEAFF	TGTGCCAGTAGTATGATCCTGGCACGGAACACTGAAGCTTTCTTT
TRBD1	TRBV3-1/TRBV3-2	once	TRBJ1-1	CASSLRDRNTEAFF	TGTGCCAGCAGCCTCCGGGACAGAAACACTGAAGCTTTCTTT
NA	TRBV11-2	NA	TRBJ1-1	CASSLDLIQREAFF	TGTGCCAGCAGCTTAGATTTAATTCAGAGGGAAGCTTTCTTT